The 11 T cell receptor beta chains given below trace back to one sample, sequenced in a study of cytomegalovirus exposure and HLA in healthy donors. Measured with immunoSEQ multiplex PCR; TCRdb has only the in-frame clones, and not every one. The table has around 130,000 clones, more than 75% seen once; the top ten hold 2.1%. The sample consisted of PBMCs. Source of these receptors: a woman in her twenties or thirties in good health and CMV-seronegative.

The chain uses TRBV10-1 and TRBJ1-5; tentative D call: TRBD1 (6 bases). This CDR3 region has 15 residues. Germline V gives CDR1 WNHNN, CDR2 SYGVQD (reference sequence). The V gene lost 10 bases and the J gene lost 3 bases, with 19 bases spanning the gap. Written as DNA, the CDR3 is TGCGCCACCCCTAAGGGGGGGGGACTCAATCAGCCCCAGCATTTT. This encodes CATPKGGGLNQPQHF.

This clone has just a few counts. The chain uses TRBV5-5 and TRBJ1-5; no reliable D call. CDR3 length: 15 amino acids. Trimming removed 2 bases from V and 1 base from J, with 10 bases in between. Germline assignment: CDR1 SGHKS and CDR2 YYEKEE (reference sequence). The CDR3 DNA is TGTGCCAGCAGCTTCGGGTCCGCGAGCAATCAGCCCCAGCATTTT. Translation: CASSFGSASNQPQHF. Combining the CDR3 with reference TRBV5-5 and TRBJ1-5 gives the whole variable domain DAGVTQSPTHLIKTRGQQVTLRCSPISGHKSVSWYQQVLGQGPQFIFQYYEKEERGRGNFPDRFSARQFPNYSSELNVNALLLGDSALYLCASSFGSASNQPQHFGDGTRLSIL.

V and J are TRBV5-1 and TRBJ2-1; 7 nucleotides line up with TRBD1. With V trimmed by 4 bases and J by 3 bases, 7 bases remained unmatched. Germline-derived CDR1 and CDR2 are SGHRS and YFSETQ. CDR3 length: 15 amino acids. This CDR3 reads CASSPGRGRYNEQFF. The CDR3 DNA sequence: TGCGCCAGCAGCCCCGGAAGGGGGCGCTACAATGAGCAGTTCTTC. The complete variable domain, with remaining parts taken from reference TRBV5-1 and TRBJ2-1, reads KAGVTQTPRYLIKTRGQQVTLSCSPISGHRSVSWYQQTPGQGLQFLFEYFSETQRNKGNFPGRFSGRQFSNSRSEMNVSTLELGDSALYLCASSPGRGRYNEQFFGPGTRLTVL.

This rearrangement joins TRBV11-2 to TRBJ2-3; 11 bases are shared with TRBD2. This CDR3 has 16 residues. Unmatched junction bases numbered 9, after V lost 7 bases and J lost 3 bases. CDR1 SGHAT and CDR2 FQNNGV come from the germline V gene. CDR3 sequence: CASKGWVAGGTDTQYF. CDR3 DNA: TGTGCCAGCAAGGGTTGGGTAGCGGGGGGGACAGATACGCAGTATTTT.

This chain connects TRBV5-1 to TRBJ1-2; D is perhaps TRBD1 (6 bases). This CDR3 is built from 16 residues. Germline CDR1 reads SGHRS; CDR2 reads YFSETQ. Trimming removed 2 bases at V and 2 bases at J, with 16 bases between. The CDR3 DNA follows: TGCGCCAGCAGCTTACGCGGGGGCGCCTTAAACTATGGCTACACCTTC. As protein: CASSLRGGALNYGYTF. The full variable domain, completed using reference TRBV5-1 and TRBJ1-2, is KAGVTQTPRYLIKTRGQQVTLSCSPISGHRSVSWYQQTPGQGLQFLFEYFSETQRNKGNFPGRFSGRQFSNSRSEMNVSTLELGDSALYLCASSLRGGALNYGYTFGSGTRLTVV.

This chain connects TRBV19 to TRBJ1-2; TRBD1 might be the D (6 bases). Trimming cost V 2 bases and J 5 bases, with 18 bases left between them. The CDR3 has 16 amino acids. Per the germline V gene, CDR1 is LNHDA and CDR2 is SQIVND (reference sequence). CDR3 DNA: TGTGCCAGTAGTATACCGGGGGGCAGCATGTCTTATGGCTACACCTTC. Translated: CASSIPGGSMSYGYTF.

This chain's CDR3 is CASSTPAGYEQYF. The CDR3 DNA follows: TGTGCCAGCAGTACCCCGGCAGGGTACGAGCAGTACTTC. The chain is built from TRBV28 and TRBJ2-7, with a tentative D call TRBD1 (5 bases). The CDR3 totals 13 residues. Deletions cut 5 bases from V and 4 bases from J, with 12 bases between. Germline loops: CDR1 MDHEN, CDR2 SYDVKM.

This sequence joins TRBV5-1 and TRBJ1-6; D possibly corresponds to TRBD1 (5 bases). In germline, CDR1 is SGHRS, CDR2 YFSETQ. This CDR3 has 16 residues. Trimming shortened V by 3 bases and J by 6 bases, and 16 bases separated the two germline ends. The CDR3: CASSSSGTGGNSPLHF. CDR3 DNA: TGCGCCAGCAGCTCGAGCGGGACTGGGGGTAATTCACCCCTCCACTTT.

The chain is built from TRBV10-3 and TRBJ1-1, with TRBD1 as a possible D gene (6 bases). Trimming pared 6 bases from V and 4 bases from J, leaving 15 bases between. Germline loops: CDR1 ENHRY, CDR2 SYGVKD. CDR3 length: 14 amino acids. This CDR3 reads CAIRKYRDSTEAFF. The CDR3 DNA follows: TGTGCCATCAGGAAGTACAGGGATAGCACTGAAGCTTTCTTT.

The J gene is TRBJ2-3, the V gene TRBV9; 8 positions agree with TRBD1. The CDR3 loop spans 14 amino acids. Germline lookup yields CDR1 SGDLS and CDR2 YYNGEE. V shed 2 bases and J 4 bases; nucleotides not matched to a gene: 3. The CDR3 here is CASSVGTGADTQYF. The CDR3 nucleotides read TGTGCCAGCAGCGTGGGGACAGGAGCAGATACGCAGTATTTT.

This chain uses TRBV6-1 with TRBJ1-3; no reliable D call. The length of the CDR3 is 15 residues. Germline assignment: CDR1 MNHNS and CDR2 SASEGT. The V gene lost 3 bases and the J gene lost 2 bases, with 11 bases spanning the gap. CDR3 nucleotide sequence: TGTGCCAGCAGTGAGGAGGGATTTCCTGGAAACACCATATATTTT. The encoded protein is CASSEEGFPGNTIYF.